The 12 T cell receptor beta chains below were found in one sample sequenced in a study of CXCR3-negative and CXCR3-positive naive CD8 T cells (dated by TCRdb to about 2019). Sequencing relied on a NextSeq 550. The Human TCR Profiling Kit (MiLaboratory) was used to prepare UMI-labeled 5' RACE TRB cDNA libraries. TCRdb reprocessed the reads; each CDR3 protein sequence makes one entry, and DNA is unavailable. This sample's listing comprises 130,000 or so distinct CDR3 sequences. The ten top clones hold nearly 0.5% of the sample. The sequenced material came from naive CXCR3- CD8+ T cells from blood. The cell subset or site label corresponds to: CD45RO-CCR7+CD27+CD95- naive CD8+ T cells lacking CXCR3 (TNR3-). The receptors originated from a human donor in good health. Some clones in this sample may be carry-over from other donors' samples.

The rearrangement links TRBV7-9 to TRBJ2-7; lacking DNA, the TRBD1 call made by TCRdb goes unchecked. CDR1 and CDR2 (germline): SEHNR, FQNEAQ (reference sequence). The CDR3 consists of 15 residues. The CDR3 here is CASSLETGGPYEQYF.

The V call is TRBV29-1, the J call TRBJ1-1; with no DNA, the TCRdb D assignment of TRBD1 cannot be verified. Germline V gene sequence: CDR1 SQVTM, CDR2 ANQGSEA. The CDR3 covers 14 residues. This CDR3 reads CSVEGGAQNTEAFF.

The rearrangement links TRBV3-1 to TRBJ2-2; no DNA is available, so the TRBD2 call from TCRdb remains unchecked. Per germline, CDR1 LGHDT and CDR2 YNNKEL (reference sequence). The CDR3 consists of 17 residues. CDR3 sequence: CASSSGLAGGNTGELFF.

The chain couples TRBV7-2 to TRBJ2-7. The CDR3 has 13 amino acids. In germline, CDR1 is SGHTA, CDR2 FQGNSA. The CDR3 protein is CASSPEVAYEQYF.

V and J are TRBV11-3 and TRBJ2-3; TCRdb returns TRBD1, unconfirmable since there is no DNA. CDR3 length: 15 residues. Germline V gene sequence: CDR1 SGHNT, CDR2 YENEEA. The CDR3 is CASSPDPSSYGAQYF.

This rearrangement joins TRBV12-3 or TRBV12-4 to TRBJ2-1; TCRdb's D call, TRBD1, is unchecked because there is no DNA. The CDR3 totals 17 residues. This CDR3 reads CASSPPYRPPVYNEQFF.

V usage is TRBV6-2 or TRBV6-3 and J usage is TRBJ2-6; TCRdb selects TRBD2, and the lack of DNA leaves this call unchecked. The CDR3 loop spans 17 amino acids. Germline V CDR1 and CDR2: MNHEY, SVGEGT. This chain's CDR3 is CASAWRVFTSGANVLTF.

V usage is TRBV29-1 and J usage is TRBJ2-3; TCRdb lists TRBD1, though no DNA is available to test this call. The CDR3 sequence is 19 residues long. Per germline, CDR1 SQVTM and CDR2 ANQGSEA. The CDR3 here is CSVFSPQTGEDGFLDTQYF.

The chain employs TRBV12-3 or TRBV12-4 and TRBJ2-1; TCRdb calls TRBD1, which cannot be checked without DNA. The CDR3 is made up of 16 amino acids. The CDR3 region is CASSWVTESSYNEQFF.

The rearrangement joins TRBV7-9 to TRBJ2-5; TCRdb's assignment of TRBD1 cannot be checked, as there is no DNA. This CDR3 is built from 16 residues. Germline V lookup: CDR1 SEHNR, CDR2 FQNEAQ (reference sequence). CDR3 protein: CASSLALGRVIETQYF.

This rearrangement joins TRBV28 to TRBJ2-7; TCRdb's D call, TRBD2, is unchecked because there is no DNA. CDR1 is MDHEN, CDR2 SYDVKM, per germline. CDR3 length: 14 amino acids. The CDR3 loop reads CASTSGVATYEQYF.

The CDR3 sequence: CASSDTGYYGYTF. V is TRBV7-9 and J is TRBJ1-2; TCRdb's D call of TRBD1 is untestable without DNA. The CDR3 runs to 13 residues. Per the germline V gene, CDR1 is SEHNR and CDR2 is FQNEAQ (reference sequence).